Below, 22 T cell receptor beta chains from the same sample are listed, as sequenced in a study of cytomegalovirus exposure and HLA in healthy donors. Primers for the PCR totalled 60 Vbeta and 13 Jbeta. Sequenced by immunoSEQ multiplex PCR; TCRdb stores in-frame clones only, minus some. The sample shows some 170,000 clones, nearly 80% of them seen only once. The specimen was PBMCs. These receptors were taken from a female donor in good health and CMV-seronegative.

V gene TRBV15 combines with J gene TRBJ1-1, with D perhaps TRBD1 (5 bases). V shed 3 bases and J shed 4 bases, with 12 bases lying between them. The length of the CDR3 is 14 residues. Looked up from germline, CDR1 is LNHNV and CDR2 is YYDKDF (reference sequence). CDR3 DNA sequence: TGTGCCACCAGCAGGGGTATGGGGCGCACTGAAGCTTTCTTT. Translated, it gives CATSRGMGRTEAFF.

This chain links TRBV20-1 with TRBJ1-1, with D unclear. V lost 3 bases, J lost 1 base, and 3 bases lay in between. This CDR3 has 11 residues. From germline, CDR1 is DFQATT and CDR2 SNEGSKA (reference sequence). The CDR3 loop reads CSASKNTEAFF. CDR3 bases: TGCAGTGCTAGTAAGAACACTGAAGCTTTCTTT.

The rearrangement links TRBV5-3 to TRBJ2-7; D remains unclear. TRBV5-3 is classed as an ORF, of uncertain function. V shed 5 bases and J shed 5 bases, with 14 bases lying between them. This CDR3 comprises 13 residues. The CDR3: CARSSNSSHEQYF. The CDR3, as DNA: TGTGCCAGAAGTTCCAATAGTAGCCACGAGCAGTACTTC.

This clone was seen many times. The chain has TRBV5-4 and TRBJ1-1; the match to TRBD1 covers 10 bases. Germline CDR1 SGHNT, CDR2 YYREEE (reference sequence). J gave up 2 bases and V 5 bases, and 3 bases lay outside the gene matches. This CDR3 region has 14 residues. CDR3 loop: CASRVTGGNTEAFF. In DNA form, the CDR3 reads TGTGCCAGCAGGGTGACAGGGGGCAACACTGAAGCTTTCTTT. The full variable domain, with the rest looked up from reference TRBV5-4 and TRBJ1-1, is ETGVTQSPTHLIKTRGQQVTLRCSSQSGHNTVSWYQQALGQGPQFIFQYYREEENGRGNFPPRFSGLQFPNYSSELNVNALELDDSALYLCASRVTGGNTEAFFGQGTRLTVV.

This chain uses TRBV2 with TRBJ2-2, with a weak D call TRBD2 (7 bases). This CDR3 is built from 15 residues. Germline V gives CDR1 SNHLY, CDR2 FYNNEI. The V end was cut by 4 bases, the J end by 0 bases, with 9 bases between. The CDR3 nucleotides are TGTGCCAGCAGTGCGCGGGGGCCGAACACCGGGGAGCTGTTTTTT. This sequence encodes CASSARGPNTGELFF.

This clone was observed a handful of times. The CDR3 DNA follows: TGCGCCAGCAGCTCCGGGACAGGCAACAATGAGCAGTTCTTC. Its translation is CASSSGTGNNEQFF. V and J are TRBV5-1 and TRBJ2-1; 8 nucleotides align to TRBD1. The CDR3 covers 14 residues. With V trimmed by 3 bases and J by 5 bases, 4 bases remained unmatched. CDR1 and CDR2 from the germline V gene are SGHRS and YFSETQ.

The chain joins TRBV19 to TRBJ1-2; a possible D gene is TRBD1 (5 bases). The CDR3 runs 13 residues. The germline gives CDR1 LNHDA, CDR2 SQIVND (reference sequence). The V gene lost 7 bases and the J gene lost 2 bases, with 11 bases spanning the gap. The CDR3 loop is CASTREGNYGYTF. CDR3 sequence (DNA): TGTGCCAGTACCAGGGAGGGGAACTATGGCTACACCTTC.

This clone was recorded a few times. The rearrangement uses TRBV19 and TRBJ1-5; 9 nucleotides agree with TRBD1. Looked up from germline, CDR1 is LNHDA and CDR2 is SQIVND (reference sequence). J gave up 0 bases and V 8 bases, and 2 bases lay outside the gene matches. The CDR3 is 14 residues long. The DNA for the CDR3 is TGTGCCAGTGGGGGACAGGGTAGCAATCAGCCCCAGCATTTT. It specifies CASGGQGSNQPQHF.

This clone was found once. V usage is TRBV7-2 and J usage is TRBJ1-1, with D possibly being TRBD1 (5 bases). Germline CDR1 SGHTA, CDR2 FQGNSA. Trimming took off 1 base at V and 1 base at J, with 10 bases between the two ends. The CDR3 sequence is 15 residues long. The CDR3 spells CASSLVGAGNTEAFF. CDR3 sequence (DNA): TGTGCCAGCAGCTTAGTTGGGGCTGGGAACACTGAAGCTTTCTTT.

This clone appeared once. V gene TRBV10-3 combines with J gene TRBJ2-5; maybe TRBD1 (5 bases). The V end was cut by 10 bases, the J end by 4 bases, with 22 bases between. Germline values: CDR1 ENHRY, CDR2 SYGVKD. The CDR3 contains 15 residues. This chain's CDR3 is CATSAVRERGETQYF. The CDR3 region has the DNA TGTGCCACCTCGGCCGTCAGGGAAAGAGGAGAGACCCAGTACTTC.

J is TRBJ2-1 and V is TRBV15; D might be TRBD2 (7 bases). V was pared by 0 bases and J by 0 bases, with 9 bases between. The CDR3 has 16 amino acids. CDR1 and CDR2 from the germline V gene are LNHNV and YYDKDF (reference sequence). The CDR3 here is CATSRDGGASYNEQFF. The DNA for the CDR3 is TGTGCCACCAGCAGAGATGGGGGGGCCTCCTACAATGAGCAGTTCTTC.

This chain connects TRBV10-3 to TRBJ2-3; 8 positions match TRBD2. Trimming at V came to 6 bases and at J to 9 bases, leaving 5 bases not matched to a gene. The CDR3 has 12 residues. CDR1 is ENHRY and CDR2 is SYGVKD in the germline V gene. CDR3 protein: CAIRAGGPTQYF. The DNA for the CDR3 is TGTGCCATCAGGGCGGGAGGTCCCACGCAGTATTTT.

Comments on this clone: The same CDR3 is also encoded by other DNA sequences in this sample. This chain's CDR3 is CASSLTGSYEQYF. CDR3 nucleotide sequence: TGCGCCAGCAGCCTGACAGGTTCCTACGAGCAGTACTTC. The chain links TRBV5-1 to TRBJ2-7; weak D call: TRBD1 (6 bases). The V end was cut by 4 bases, the J end by 1 base, with 9 bases between. The germline CDR1 and CDR2 sequences are SGHRS and YFSETQ. This CDR3 spans 13 amino acids.

A few counts support this clone. J is TRBJ2-5 and V is TRBV27, with D possibly being TRBD2 (5 bases). V dropped 3 bases and J dropped 9 bases, with 17 bases sitting between them. Germline V gives CDR1 MNHEY, CDR2 SMNVEV (reference sequence). The CDR3 covers 14 residues. CDR3 residues: CASSLSLAPGPQYF. In DNA, the CDR3 is TGTGCCAGCAGTTTGTCGCTAGCCCCCGGGCCCCAGTACTTC.

V usage is TRBV25-1 and J usage is TRBJ1-6, with 7 bases matching TRBD1. CDR3 size: 10 residues. Losses at the gene ends were 9 bases for V and 10 bases for J; bases not matched to a gene: 0. CDR1 MGHDK and CDR2 SYGVNS come from the germline V gene. The CDR3, as DNA: TGTGCCAGGGACAGGTCACCCCTCCACTTT. This sequence encodes CARDRSPLHF.

The chain employs TRBV4-1 and TRBJ2-7, with 8 bases aligning to TRBD1. The CDR3 extends over 15 amino acids. The germline V gene encodes CDR1 MGHRA and CDR2 YSYEKL. Unmatched junction bases numbered 8, after V lost 4 bases and J lost 3 bases. CDR3 sequence reads: CASSLGQGEGYEQYF. In DNA, the CDR3 is TGCGCCAGCAGCCTTGGACAGGGTGAAGGCTACGAGCAGTACTTC.

The chain combines TRBV4-2 with TRBJ1-1, with D maybe TRBD1 (5 bases). CDR3 length equals 14 residues. CDR1 and CDR2 (germline): LGHNA, YNFKEQ. V lost 7 bases and J lost 2, with 14 bases in between. This CDR3 is CASTIDQGNTEAFF. CDR3 in DNA: TGTGCCAGCACGATCGATCAGGGAAACACTGAAGCTTTCTTT.

This clone was detected once. The chain has TRBV9 and TRBJ2-2; the match to TRBD2 covers 7 bases. The CDR3 has 16 residues. With V trimmed by 4 bases and J by 3 bases, 9 bases remained unmatched. Germline assignment: CDR1 SGDLS and CDR2 YYNGEE. CDR3 amino acids: CASSRDSGPYTGELFF. The DNA for the CDR3 is TGTGCCAGCAGCCGGGATAGCGGGCCCTACACCGGGGAGCTGTTTTTT.

This clone was picked up one time. The chain has TRBV6-1 and TRBJ2-1; 10 bases are shared with TRBD2. CDR1 MNHNS and CDR2 SASEGT come from the germline V gene. The V and J ends lost 8 bases and 7 bases, in that order; junction bases with no gene match: 11. This CDR3 has 15 residues. The CDR3 is CASHQSGGARNEQFF. CDR3 DNA: TGTGCCAGCCATCAGAGCGGGGGGGCGAGGAATGAGCAGTTCTTC.

By proportion, this clone is medium-sized. The V call is TRBV4-1, the J call TRBJ2-1; TRBD2 matches at 12 bases. V lost 0 bases, J lost 7 bases, and 7 bases stayed unmatched. The CDR3 has 17 residues. Germline V gene data show CDR1 as MGHRA and CDR2 as YSYEKL. CDR3 in amino acids: CASSQERTSGGMNEQFF. Written as DNA, the CDR3 is TGCGCCAGCAGCCAAGAGCGTACTAGCGGGGGGATGAATGAGCAGTTCTTC.

This clone appeared a single time. The chain combines TRBV6-6 with TRBJ1-2, with no clear D. Deletions cut 7 bases from V and 7 bases from J, with 16 bases between. The CDR3 runs to 13 residues. The germline gives CDR1 MNHNY, CDR2 SVGAGI (reference sequence). The CDR3 DNA follows: TGTGCCAGCACCGACCGGGCAGCGGGTGGCTACACCTTC. The encoded protein is CASTDRAAGGYTF.

The chain couples TRBV15 to TRBJ2-5, with TRBD1 as a possible D gene (5 bases). V lost 7 bases and J 2 bases, leaving 11 bases between the germline ends. Germline CDR1 reads LNHNV; CDR2 reads YYDKDF (reference sequence). This CDR3 contains 13 residues. The CDR3 loop is CATNAGIQETQYF. The CDR3 DNA reads TGTGCCACCAACGCAGGGATTCAAGAGACCCAGTACTTC.